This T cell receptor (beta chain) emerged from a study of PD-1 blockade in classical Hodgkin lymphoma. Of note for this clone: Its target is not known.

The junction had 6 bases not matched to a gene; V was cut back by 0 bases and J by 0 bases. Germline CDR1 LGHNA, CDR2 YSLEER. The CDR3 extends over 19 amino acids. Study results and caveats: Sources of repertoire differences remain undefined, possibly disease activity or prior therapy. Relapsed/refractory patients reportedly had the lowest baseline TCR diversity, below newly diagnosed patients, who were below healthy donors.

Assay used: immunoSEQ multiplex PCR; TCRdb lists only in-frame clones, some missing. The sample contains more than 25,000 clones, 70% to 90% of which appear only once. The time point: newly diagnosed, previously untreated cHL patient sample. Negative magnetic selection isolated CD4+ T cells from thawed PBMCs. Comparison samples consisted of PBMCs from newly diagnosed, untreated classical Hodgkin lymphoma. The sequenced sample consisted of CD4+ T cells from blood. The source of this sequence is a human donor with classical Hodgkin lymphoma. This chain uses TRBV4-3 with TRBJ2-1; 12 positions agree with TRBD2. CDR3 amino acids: CASSQDYASGRASYNEQFF. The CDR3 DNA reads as TGCGCCAGCAGCCAAGATTACGCTAGCGGGAGGGCCTCCTACAATGAGCAGTTCTTC.